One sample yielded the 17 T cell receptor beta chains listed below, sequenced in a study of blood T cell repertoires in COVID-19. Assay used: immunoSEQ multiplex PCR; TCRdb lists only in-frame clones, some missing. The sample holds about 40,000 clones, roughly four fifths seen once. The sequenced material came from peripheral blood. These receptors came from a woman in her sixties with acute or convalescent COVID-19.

The CDR3 nucleotides read TGTGCCAGTAGTAATCAGGCGGGAGGCACAGATACGCAGTATTTT. Its translation is CASSNQAGGTDTQYF. The chain is built from TRBV19 and TRBJ2-3, with TRBD2 matching 7 bases. The CDR3 consists of 15 residues. With 4 bases clipped from V and 1 base from J, the junction kept 5 bases outside the gene matches. In germline, CDR1 is LNHDA, CDR2 SQIVND (reference sequence).

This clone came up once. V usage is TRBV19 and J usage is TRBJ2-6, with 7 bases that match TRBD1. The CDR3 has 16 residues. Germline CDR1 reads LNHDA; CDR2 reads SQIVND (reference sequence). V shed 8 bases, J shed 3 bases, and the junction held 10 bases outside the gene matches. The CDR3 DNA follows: TGTGCCAGTGTAACAGGGGATTCGAGTGGGGCCAACGTCCTGACTTTC. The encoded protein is CASVTGDSSGANVLTF. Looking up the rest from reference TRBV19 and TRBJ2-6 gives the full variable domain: DGGITQSPKYLFRKEGQNVTLSCEQNLNHDAMYWYRQDPGQGLRLIYYSQIVNDFQKGDIAEGYSVSREKKESFPLTVTSAQKNPTAFYLCASVTGDSSGANVLTFGAGSRLTVL.

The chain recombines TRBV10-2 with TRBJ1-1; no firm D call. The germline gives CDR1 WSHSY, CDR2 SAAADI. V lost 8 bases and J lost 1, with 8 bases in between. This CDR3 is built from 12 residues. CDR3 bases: TGCGCCAGCTCAGAGGGGAACACTGAAGCTTTCTTT. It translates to CASSEGNTEAFF.

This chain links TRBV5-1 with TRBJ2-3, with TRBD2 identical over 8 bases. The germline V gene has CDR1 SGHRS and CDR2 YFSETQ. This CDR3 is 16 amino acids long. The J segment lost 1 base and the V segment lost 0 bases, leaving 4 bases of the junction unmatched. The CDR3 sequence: CASSLEPAGGTDTQYF. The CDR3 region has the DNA TGCGCCAGCAGCTTGGAACCAGCGGGAGGCACAGATACGCAGTATTTT.

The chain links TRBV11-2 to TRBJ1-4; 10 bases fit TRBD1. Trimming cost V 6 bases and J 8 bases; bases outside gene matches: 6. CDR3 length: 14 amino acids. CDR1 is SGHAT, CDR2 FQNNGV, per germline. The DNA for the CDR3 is TGTGCCAGCAGTCGACAGGGGGCCGGCGAAAAACTGTTTTTT. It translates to CASSRQGAGEKLFF.

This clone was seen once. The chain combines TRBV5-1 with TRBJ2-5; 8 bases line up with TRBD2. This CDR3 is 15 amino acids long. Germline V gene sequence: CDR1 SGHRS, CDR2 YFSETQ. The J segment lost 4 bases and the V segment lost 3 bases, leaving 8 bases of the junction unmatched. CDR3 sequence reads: CASSYGGAQGETQYF. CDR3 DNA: TGCGCCAGCAGCTACGGGGGGGCCCAGGGAGAGACCCAGTACTTC.

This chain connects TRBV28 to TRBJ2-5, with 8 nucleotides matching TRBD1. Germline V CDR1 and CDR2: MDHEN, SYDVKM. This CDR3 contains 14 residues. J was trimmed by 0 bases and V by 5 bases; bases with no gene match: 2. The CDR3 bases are TGTGCCAGCAGTAGGACAGGGTACCAAGAGACCCAGTACTTC. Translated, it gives CASSRTGYQETQYF.

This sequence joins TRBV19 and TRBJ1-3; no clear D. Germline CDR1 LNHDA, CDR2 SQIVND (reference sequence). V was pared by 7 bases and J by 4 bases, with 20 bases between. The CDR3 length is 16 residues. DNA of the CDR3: TGTGCCAGTACCCTATCGGAGGCCGGCTCGGGAAACACCATATATTTT. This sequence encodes CASTLSEAGSGNTIYF.

The CDR3 is CASTLTGTSGANVLTF. The CDR3 DNA reads as TGTGCCAGTACCCTGACAGGGACCTCTGGGGCCAACGTCCTGACTTTC. The chain employs TRBV19 and TRBJ2-6; 7 nucleotides match TRBD1. The CDR3 sequence is 16 residues long. V lost 7 bases to trimming and J lost 0 bases; unmatched junction nucleotides: 6. Germline assignment: CDR1 LNHDA and CDR2 SQIVND (reference sequence). Complete variable domain (other parts from reference TRBV19 and TRBJ2-6): DGGITQSPKYLFRKEGQNVTLSCEQNLNHDAMYWYRQDPGQGLRLIYYSQIVNDFQKGDIAEGYSVSREKKESFPLTVTSAQKNPTAFYLCASTLTGTSGANVLTFGAGSRLTVL.

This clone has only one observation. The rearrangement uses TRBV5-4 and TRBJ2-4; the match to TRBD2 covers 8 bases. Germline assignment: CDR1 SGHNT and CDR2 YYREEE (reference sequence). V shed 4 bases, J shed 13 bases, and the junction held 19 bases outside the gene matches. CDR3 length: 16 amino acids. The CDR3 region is CASSRGLVGSLGMQYF. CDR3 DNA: TGTGCCAGCAGCCGGGGACTAGTCGGTTCCTTGGGCATGCAGTACTTC.

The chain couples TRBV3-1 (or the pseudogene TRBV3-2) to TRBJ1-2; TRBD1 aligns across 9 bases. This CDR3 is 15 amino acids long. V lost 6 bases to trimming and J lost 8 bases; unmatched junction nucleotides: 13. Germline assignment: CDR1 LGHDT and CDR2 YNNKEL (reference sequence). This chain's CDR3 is CASSPTPGQGYGYTF. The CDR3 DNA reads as TGTGCCAGCAGTCCTACTCCGGGACAGGGTTACGGCTACACCTTC.

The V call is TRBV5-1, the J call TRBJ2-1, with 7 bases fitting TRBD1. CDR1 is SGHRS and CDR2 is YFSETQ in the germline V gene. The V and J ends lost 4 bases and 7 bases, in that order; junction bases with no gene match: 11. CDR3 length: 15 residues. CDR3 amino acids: CASSPWSGGNNEQFF. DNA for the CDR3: TGCGCCAGCAGCCCGTGGTCAGGGGGAAATAATGAGCAGTTCTTC. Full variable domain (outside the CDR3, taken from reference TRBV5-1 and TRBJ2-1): KAGVTQTPRYLIKTRGQQVTLSCSPISGHRSVSWYQQTPGQGLQFLFEYFSETQRNKGNFPGRFSGRQFSNSRSEMNVSTLELGDSALYLCASSPWSGGNNEQFFGPGTRLTVL.

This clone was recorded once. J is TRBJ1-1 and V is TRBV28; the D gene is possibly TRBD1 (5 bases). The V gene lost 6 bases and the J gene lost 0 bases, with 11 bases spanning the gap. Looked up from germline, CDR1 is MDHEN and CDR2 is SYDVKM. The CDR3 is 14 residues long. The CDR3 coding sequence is TGTGCCAGCAGGGGGCGGCGGATGAACACTGAAGCTTTCTTT. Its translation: CASRGRRMNTEAFF.

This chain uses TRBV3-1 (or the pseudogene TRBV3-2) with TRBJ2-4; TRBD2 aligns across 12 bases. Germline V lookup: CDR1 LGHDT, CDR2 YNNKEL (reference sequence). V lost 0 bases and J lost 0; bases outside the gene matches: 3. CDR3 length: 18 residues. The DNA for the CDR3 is TGTGCCAGCAGCCAAGAGGGGACTAGCGGGCGAGCCAAAAACATTCAGTACTTC. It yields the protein CASSQEGTSGRAKNIQYF.

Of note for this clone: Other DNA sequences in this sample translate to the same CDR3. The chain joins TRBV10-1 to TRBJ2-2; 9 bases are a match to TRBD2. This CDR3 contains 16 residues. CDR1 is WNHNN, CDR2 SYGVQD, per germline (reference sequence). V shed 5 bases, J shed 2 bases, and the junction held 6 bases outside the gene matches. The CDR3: CASSLGLAGNTGELFF. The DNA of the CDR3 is TGCGCCAGCAGTCTCGGGCTAGCGGGAAACACCGGGGAGCTGTTTTTT.

The CDR3 protein is CASSQDRGLAQYF. CDR3 nucleotides: TGTGCCAGCAGCCAAGATCGGGGACTTGCGCAGTATTTT. This rearrangement joins TRBV4-2 to TRBJ2-3, with D possibly TRBD2 on 6 matching bases. Looked up from germline, CDR1 is LGHNA and CDR2 is YNFKEQ. V gave up 0 bases and J gave up 10 bases, with 11 bases separating them. There are 13 residues in the CDR3.

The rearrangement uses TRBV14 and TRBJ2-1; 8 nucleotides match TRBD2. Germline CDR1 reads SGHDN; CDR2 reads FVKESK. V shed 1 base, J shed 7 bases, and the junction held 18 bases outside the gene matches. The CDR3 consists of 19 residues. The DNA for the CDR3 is TGTGCCAGCAGCCAAGGGACGGGCGCTACTAGCGGTGTGTGGAATGAGCAGTTCTTC. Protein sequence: CASSQGTGATSGVWNEQFF.